This T cell receptor beta chain comes out of a study of regulatory T cells in long-lasting Graves disease. This clonotype was counted at least ten times. Described time point: newly diagnosed GD, antithyroid drugs for less than 3 months. The TCR library was made from RNA extracted from PBMCs. In germline, CDR1 is SGHNT, CDR2 YENEEA. The V gene end was trimmed by 4 bases and the J gene end by 7 bases; junction bases not matched to a gene: 17. This CDR3 is built from 19 residues. For TCR beta, libraries came from iRepertoire HTBI primers and Arm-PCR of CDR3 regions. TCRdb re-called the multiplex PCR reads with MiXCR, one entry per CDR3 protein. The sample carries approximately 300,000 distinct CDR3 sequences, 15% to 20% recorded once.

This clonotype originated in a female donor with Graves disease. The chain links TRBV11-3 to TRBJ2-3, with 13 bases that match TRBD2. Sequenced here: peripheral blood mononuclear cells (PBMCs), sampled at new diagnosis, from a patient treated with antithyroid drugs. The CDR3: CASSSYVGGLAGIVNTQYF. The CDR3 region has the DNA TGTGCCAGCAGCTCTTACGTGGGGGGACTAGCGGGAATCGTGAATACGCAGTATTTT.